The sequence of this T cell receptor (beta chain) was determined in a study of spatial heterogeneity in lung cancer. Regarding time point: sample taken at primary tumor resection. Material for sequencing was whole RNA from tumor, nontumor lung or frozen PBMC, left unsorted. By share of the sample, this clonotype is medium-sized. Germline values: CDR1 MDHEN, CDR2 SYDVKM. Trimming cost V 3 bases and J 3 bases, with 12 bases left between them. The CDR3 loop spans 15 amino acids. TCRdb passed the 5' RACE reads through MiXCR, listing each CDR3 protein once. The sample comprises 2,000 or so distinct CDR3 sequences, roughly 10% of which are singletons, and roughly 20% rests with the top ten.

V and J are TRBV28 and TRBJ2-4; weak D call: TRBD2 (5 bases). The source was normal lung tissue next to the tumor, collected at surgery. This clonotype was obtained from a male donor with early-stage non-small cell lung cancer. In nucleotides, the CDR3 is TGTGCCAGCAGTTTCCCAGGACGGGACAAAAACATTCAGTACTTC. Residues: CASSFPGRDKNIQYF.